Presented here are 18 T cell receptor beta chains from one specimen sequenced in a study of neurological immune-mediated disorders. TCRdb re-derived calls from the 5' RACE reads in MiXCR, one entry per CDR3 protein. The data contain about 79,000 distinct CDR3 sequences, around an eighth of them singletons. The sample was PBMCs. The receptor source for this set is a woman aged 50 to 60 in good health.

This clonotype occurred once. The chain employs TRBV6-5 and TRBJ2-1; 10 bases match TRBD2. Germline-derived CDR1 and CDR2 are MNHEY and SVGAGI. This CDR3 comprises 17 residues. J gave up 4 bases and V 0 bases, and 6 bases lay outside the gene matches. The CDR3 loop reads CASSYSPLAGVYNEQFF. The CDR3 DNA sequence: TGTGCCAGCAGTTACTCACCCCTAGCGGGGGTTTACAATGAGCAGTTCTTC.

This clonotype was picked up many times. The CDR3 reads CASSFSSFSYEQYF. The CDR3 DNA follows: TGCGCCAGCAGCTTTTCTTCTTTCTCCTACGAGCAGTACTTC. V is TRBV5-1 and J is TRBJ2-7; D call uncertain. The CDR3 runs to 14 residues. The V end lost 2 bases, the J end lost 0 bases, and 9 bases lay between the germline ends. Germline CDR1 is SGHRS and CDR2 is YFSETQ. Supplemented by reference TRBV5-1 and TRBJ2-7, the full variable domain reads KAGVTQTPRYLIKTRGQQVTLSCSPISGHRSVSWYQQTPGQGLQFLFEYFSETQRNKGNFPGRFSGRQFSNSRSEMNVSTLELGDSALYLCASSFSSFSYEQYFGPGTRLTVT.

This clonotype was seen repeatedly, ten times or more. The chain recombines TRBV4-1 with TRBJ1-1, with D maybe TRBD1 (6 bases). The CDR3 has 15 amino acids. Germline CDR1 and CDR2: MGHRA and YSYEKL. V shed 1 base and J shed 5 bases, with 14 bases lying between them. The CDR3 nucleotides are TGCGCCAGCAGCCAAGCCGGGGGGCGGTGGACTGAAGCTTTCTTT. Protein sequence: CASSQAGGRWTEAFF.

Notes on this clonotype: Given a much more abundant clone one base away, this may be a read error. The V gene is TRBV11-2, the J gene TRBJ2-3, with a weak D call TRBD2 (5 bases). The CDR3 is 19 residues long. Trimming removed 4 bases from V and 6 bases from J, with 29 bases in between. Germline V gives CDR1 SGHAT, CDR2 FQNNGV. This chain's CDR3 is CASSSLRPLGEWERDTQYF. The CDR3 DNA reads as TGTGCCAGCAGCTCTCTTAGACCCCTCGGGGAGTGGGAGAGGGATACGCAGTATTTT. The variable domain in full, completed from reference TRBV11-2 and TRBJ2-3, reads EAGVAQSPRYKIIEKRQSVAFWCNPISGHATLYWYQQILGQGPKLLIQFQNNGVVDDSQLPKDRFSAERLKGVDSTLKIQPAKLEDSAVYLCASSSLRPLGEWERDTQYFGPGTRLTVL.

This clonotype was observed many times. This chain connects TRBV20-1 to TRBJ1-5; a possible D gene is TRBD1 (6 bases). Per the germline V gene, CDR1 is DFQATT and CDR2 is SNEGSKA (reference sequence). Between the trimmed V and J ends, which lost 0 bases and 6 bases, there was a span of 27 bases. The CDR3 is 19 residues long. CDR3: CSARDGAPGWAGVTQPQHF. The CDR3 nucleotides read TGCAGTGCTAGAGATGGTGCCCCGGGTTGGGCAGGGGTAACTCAGCCCCAGCATTTT.

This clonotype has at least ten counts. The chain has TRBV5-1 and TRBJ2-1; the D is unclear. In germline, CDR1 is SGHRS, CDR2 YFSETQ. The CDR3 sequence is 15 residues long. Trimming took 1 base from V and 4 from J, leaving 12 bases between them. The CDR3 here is CASSLREIGYNEQFF. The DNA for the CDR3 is TGCGCCAGCAGCTTGAGAGAAATCGGGTACAATGAGCAGTTCTTC. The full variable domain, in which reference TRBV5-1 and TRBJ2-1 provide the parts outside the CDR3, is KAGVTQTPRYLIKTRGQQVTLSCSPISGHRSVSWYQQTPGQGLQFLFEYFSETQRNKGNFPGRFSGRQFSNSRSEMNVSTLELGDSALYLCASSLREIGYNEQFFGPGTRLTVL.

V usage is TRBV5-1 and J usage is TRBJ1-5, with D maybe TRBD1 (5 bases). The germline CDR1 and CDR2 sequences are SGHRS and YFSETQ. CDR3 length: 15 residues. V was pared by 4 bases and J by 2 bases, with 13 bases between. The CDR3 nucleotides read TGCGCCAGCAGCGAAGGGGCGGGGGGCAATCAGCCCCAGCATTTT. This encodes CASSEGAGGNQPQHF. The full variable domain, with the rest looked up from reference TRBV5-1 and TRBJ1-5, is KAGVTQTPRYLIKTRGQQVTLSCSPISGHRSVSWYQQTPGQGLQFLFEYFSETQRNKGNFPGRFSGRQFSNSRSEMNVSTLELGDSALYLCASSEGAGGNQPQHFGDGTRLSIL.

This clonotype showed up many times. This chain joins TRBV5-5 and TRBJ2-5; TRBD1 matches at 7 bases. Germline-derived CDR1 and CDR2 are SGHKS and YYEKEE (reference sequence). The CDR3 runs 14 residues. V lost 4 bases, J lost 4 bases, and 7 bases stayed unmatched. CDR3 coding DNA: TGTGCCAGCAGCGTAACAGGGGATCGAGAGACCCAGTACTTC. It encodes CASSVTGDRETQYF.

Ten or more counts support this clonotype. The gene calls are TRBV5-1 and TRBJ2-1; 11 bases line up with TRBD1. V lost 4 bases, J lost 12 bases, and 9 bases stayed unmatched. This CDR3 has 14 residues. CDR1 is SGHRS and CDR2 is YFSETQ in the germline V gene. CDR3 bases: TGCGCCAGCAGCCCCGGGACAGGGGGATTTGTGCAGTTCTTC. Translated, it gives CASSPGTGGFVQFF.

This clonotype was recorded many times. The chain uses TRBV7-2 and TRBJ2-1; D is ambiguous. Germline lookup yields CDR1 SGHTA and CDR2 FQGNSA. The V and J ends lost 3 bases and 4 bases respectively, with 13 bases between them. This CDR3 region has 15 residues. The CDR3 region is CASSLSAASYNEQFF. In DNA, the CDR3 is TGTGCCAGCAGCTTGAGTGCCGCGAGTTACAATGAGCAGTTCTTC.

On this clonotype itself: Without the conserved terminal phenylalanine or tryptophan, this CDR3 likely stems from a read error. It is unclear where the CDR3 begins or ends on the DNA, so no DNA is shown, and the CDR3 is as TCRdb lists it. CDR3 loop: CASSAAWGRERQGEFL. The chain joins TRBV5-4 to TRBJ2-1; the table's TRBD1 call for D was not verified on the DNA. The CDR3 comprises 16 residues, both ends counted. The germline V gene encodes CDR1 SGHNT and CDR2 YYREEE (reference sequence).

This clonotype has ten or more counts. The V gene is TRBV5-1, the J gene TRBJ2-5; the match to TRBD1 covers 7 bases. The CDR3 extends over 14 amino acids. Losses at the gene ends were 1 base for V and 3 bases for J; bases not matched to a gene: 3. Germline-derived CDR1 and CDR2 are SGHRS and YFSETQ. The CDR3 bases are TGCGCCAGCAGCTTGACAGGGGAAAAAGAGACCCAGTACTTC. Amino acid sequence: CASSLTGEKETQYF.

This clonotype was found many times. The DNA of the CDR3 is TGTGCCAGCAGCAGGGTCGATTACGAGCAGTACTTC. Residues: CASSRVDYEQYF. The chain joins TRBV3-1 to TRBJ2-7; no firm D call. This CDR3 has 12 residues. The V end was cut by 5 bases, the J end by 4 bases, with 9 bases between. Germline loops: CDR1 LGHDT, CDR2 YNNKEL (reference sequence).

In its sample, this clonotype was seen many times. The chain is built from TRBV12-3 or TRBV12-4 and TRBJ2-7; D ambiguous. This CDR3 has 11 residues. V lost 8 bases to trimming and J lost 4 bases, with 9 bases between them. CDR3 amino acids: CASSDRYEQYF. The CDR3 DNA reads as TGTGCCAGCTCCGATCGGTACGAGCAGTACTTC.

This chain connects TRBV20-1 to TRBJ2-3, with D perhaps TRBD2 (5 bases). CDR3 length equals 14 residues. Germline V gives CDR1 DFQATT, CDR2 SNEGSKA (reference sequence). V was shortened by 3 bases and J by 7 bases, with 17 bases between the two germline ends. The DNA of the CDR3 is TGCAGTGCTAGGGAGGCAGATCGGAGATATACGCAGTATTTT. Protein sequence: CSAREADRRYTQYF.

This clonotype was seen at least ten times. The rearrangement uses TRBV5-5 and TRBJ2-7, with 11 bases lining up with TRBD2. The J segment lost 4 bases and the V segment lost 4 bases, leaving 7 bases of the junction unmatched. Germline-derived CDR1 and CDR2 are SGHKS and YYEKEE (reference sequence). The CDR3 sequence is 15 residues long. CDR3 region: CASSPPLAGVYEQYF. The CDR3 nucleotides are TGTGCCAGCAGCCCGCCACTAGCGGGAGTATACGAGCAGTACTTC.

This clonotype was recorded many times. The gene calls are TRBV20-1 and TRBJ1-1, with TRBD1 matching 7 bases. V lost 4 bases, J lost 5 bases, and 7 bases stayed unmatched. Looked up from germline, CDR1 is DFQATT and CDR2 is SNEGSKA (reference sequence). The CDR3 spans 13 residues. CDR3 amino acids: CSATEGARTEAFF. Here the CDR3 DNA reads TGCAGTGCTACGGAGGGGGCGCGGACTGAAGCTTTCTTT.

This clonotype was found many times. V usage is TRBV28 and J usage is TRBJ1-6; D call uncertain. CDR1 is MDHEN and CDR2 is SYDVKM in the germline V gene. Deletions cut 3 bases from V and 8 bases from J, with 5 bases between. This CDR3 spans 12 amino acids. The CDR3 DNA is TGTGCCAGCAGTTTGAGTGATTCACCCCTCCACTTT. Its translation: CASSLSDSPLHF.